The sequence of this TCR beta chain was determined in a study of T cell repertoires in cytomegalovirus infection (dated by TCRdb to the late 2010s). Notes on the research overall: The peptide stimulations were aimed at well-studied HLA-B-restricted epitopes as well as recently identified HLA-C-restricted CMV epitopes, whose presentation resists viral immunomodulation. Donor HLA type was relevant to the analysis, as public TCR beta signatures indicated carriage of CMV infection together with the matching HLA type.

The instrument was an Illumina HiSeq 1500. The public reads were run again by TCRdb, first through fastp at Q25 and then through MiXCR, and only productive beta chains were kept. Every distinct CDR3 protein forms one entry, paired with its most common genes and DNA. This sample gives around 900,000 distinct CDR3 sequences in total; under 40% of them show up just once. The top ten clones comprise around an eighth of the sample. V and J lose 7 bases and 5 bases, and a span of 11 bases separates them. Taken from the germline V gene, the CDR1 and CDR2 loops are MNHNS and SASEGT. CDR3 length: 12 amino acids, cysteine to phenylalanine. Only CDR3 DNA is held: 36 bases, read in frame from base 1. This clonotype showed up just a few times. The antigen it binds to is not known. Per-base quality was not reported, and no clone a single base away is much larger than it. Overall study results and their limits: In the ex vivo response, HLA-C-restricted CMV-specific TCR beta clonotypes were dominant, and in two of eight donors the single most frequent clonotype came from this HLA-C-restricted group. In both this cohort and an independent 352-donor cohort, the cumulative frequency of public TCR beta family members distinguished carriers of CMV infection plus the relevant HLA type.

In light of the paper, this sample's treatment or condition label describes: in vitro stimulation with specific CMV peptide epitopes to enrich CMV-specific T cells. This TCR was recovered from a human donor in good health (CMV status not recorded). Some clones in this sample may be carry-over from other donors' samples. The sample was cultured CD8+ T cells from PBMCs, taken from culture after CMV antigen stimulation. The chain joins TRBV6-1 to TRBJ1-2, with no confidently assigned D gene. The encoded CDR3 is CASTQHGYGYTF. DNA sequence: TGTGCCAGCACCCAACACGGTTATGGCTACACCTTC.